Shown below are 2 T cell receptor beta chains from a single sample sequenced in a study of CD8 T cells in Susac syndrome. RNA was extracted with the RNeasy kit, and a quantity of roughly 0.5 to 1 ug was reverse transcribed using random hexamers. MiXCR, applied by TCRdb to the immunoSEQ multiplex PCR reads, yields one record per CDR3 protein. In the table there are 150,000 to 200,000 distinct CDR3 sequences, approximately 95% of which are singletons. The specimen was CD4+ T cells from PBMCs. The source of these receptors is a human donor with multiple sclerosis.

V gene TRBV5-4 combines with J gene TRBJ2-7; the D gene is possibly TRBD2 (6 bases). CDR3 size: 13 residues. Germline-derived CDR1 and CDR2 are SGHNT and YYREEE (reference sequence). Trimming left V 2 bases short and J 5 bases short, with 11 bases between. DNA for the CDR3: TGTGCCAGCAGCTTTTTCGGGGGAGACGAGCAGTACTTC. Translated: CASSFFGGDEQYF.

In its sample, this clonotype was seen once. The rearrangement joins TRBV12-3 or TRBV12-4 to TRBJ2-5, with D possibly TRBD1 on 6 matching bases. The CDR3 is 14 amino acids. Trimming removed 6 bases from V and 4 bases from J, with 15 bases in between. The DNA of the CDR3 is TGTGCCAGCAGCCCCCCCCCAGGGGCAGAGACCCAGTACTTC. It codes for CASSPPPGAETQYF.